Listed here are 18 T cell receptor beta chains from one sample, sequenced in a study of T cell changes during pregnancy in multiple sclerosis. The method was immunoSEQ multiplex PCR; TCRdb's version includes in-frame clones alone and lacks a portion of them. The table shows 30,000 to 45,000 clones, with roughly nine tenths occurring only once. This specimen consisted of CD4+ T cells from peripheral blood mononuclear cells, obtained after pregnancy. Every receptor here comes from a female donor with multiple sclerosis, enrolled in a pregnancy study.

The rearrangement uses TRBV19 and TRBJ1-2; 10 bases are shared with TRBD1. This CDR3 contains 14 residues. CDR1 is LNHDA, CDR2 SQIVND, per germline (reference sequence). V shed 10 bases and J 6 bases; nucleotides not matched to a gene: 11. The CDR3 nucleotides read TGTGCCACCGATGCTGACAGGGGGCGAAATGGCTACACCTTC. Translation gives CATDADRGRNGYTF.

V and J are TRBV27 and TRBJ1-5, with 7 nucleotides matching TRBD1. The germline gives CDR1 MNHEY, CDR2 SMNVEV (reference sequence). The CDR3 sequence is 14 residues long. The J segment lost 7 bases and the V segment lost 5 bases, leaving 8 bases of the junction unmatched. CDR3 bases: TGTGCCAGCAGTCTCTCCTACAGGGGACAGCCCCAGCATTTT. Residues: CASSLSYRGQPQHF.

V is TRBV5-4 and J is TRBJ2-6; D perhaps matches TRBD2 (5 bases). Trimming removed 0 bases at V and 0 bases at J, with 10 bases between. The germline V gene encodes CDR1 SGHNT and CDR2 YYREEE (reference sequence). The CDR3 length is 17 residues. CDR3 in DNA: TGTGCCAGCAGCTTGGACGGAGGTAGCTCTGGGGCCAACGTCCTGACTTTC. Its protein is CASSLDGGSSGANVLTF.

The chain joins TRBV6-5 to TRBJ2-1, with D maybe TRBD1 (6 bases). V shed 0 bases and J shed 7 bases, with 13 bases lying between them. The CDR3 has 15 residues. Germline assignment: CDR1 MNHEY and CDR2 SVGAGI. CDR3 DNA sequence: TGTGCCAGCAGTTACTCGAATCAGGGGCTAAATGAGCAGTTCTTC. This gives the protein CASSYSNQGLNEQFF.

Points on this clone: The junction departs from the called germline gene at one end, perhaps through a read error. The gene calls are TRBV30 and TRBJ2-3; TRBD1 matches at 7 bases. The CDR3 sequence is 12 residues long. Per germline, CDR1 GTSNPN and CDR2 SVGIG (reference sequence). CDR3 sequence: CAWSLSKETGHF. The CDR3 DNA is TGTGCCTGGAGTCTGAGTAAAGAGACAGGGCATTTT.

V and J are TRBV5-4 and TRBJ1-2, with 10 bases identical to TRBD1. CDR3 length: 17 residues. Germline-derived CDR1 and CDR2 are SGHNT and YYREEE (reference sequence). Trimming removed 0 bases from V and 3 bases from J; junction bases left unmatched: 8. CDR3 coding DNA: TGTGCCAGCAGCTTGGGAGGGACAGGGGCCCAGTACTATGGCTACACCTTC. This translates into CASSLGGTGAQYYGYTF.

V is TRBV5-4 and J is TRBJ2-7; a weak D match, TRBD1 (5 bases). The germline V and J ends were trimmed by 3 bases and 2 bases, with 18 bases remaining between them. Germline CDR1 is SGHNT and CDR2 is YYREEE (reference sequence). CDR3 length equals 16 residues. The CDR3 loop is CASSSLDNPSAYEQYF. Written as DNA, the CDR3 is TGTGCCAGCAGCTCCCTGGACAACCCCTCAGCCTACGAGCAGTACTTC.

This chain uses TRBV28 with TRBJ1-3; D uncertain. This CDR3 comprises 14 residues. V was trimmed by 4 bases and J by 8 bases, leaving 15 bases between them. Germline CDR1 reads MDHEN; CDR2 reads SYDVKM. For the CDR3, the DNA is TGTGCCAGCAGTTCCCCCGGGGTGGAGGACACCATATATTTT. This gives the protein CASSSPGVEDTIYF.

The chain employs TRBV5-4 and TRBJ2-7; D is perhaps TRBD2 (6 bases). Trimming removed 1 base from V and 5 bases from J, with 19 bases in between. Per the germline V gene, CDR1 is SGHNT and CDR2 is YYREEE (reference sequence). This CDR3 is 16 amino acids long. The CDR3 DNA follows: TGTGCCAGCAGCTTGCCTGGGACTGACTTCTTGAACGAGCAGTACTTC. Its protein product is CASSLPGTDFLNEQYF.

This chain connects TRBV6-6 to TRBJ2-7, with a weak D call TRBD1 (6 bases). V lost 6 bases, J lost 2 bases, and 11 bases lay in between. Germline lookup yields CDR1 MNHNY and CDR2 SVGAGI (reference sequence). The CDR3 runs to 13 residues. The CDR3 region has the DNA TGTGCCAGCAGGTGGACAGCCGCCTACGAGCAGTACTTC. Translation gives CASRWTAAYEQYF.

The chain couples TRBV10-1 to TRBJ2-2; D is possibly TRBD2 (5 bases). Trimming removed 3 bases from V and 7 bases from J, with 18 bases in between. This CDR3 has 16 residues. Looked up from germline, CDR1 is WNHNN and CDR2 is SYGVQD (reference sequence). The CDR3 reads CASSDHVGITGGELFF. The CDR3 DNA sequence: TGCGCCAGCAGTGACCACGTCGGGATCACGGGCGGGGAGCTGTTTTTT.

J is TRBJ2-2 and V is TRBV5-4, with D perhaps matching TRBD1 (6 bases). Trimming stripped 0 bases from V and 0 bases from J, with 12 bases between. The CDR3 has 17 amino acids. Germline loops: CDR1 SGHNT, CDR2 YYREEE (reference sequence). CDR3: CASSLAPGQTNTGELFF. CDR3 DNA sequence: TGTGCCAGCAGCTTGGCCCCGGGACAAACGAACACCGGGGAGCTGTTTTTT.

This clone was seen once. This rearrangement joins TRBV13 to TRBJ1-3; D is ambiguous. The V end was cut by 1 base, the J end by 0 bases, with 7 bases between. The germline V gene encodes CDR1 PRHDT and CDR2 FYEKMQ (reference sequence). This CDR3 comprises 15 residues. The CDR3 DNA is TGTGCCAGCAGCTTAGACACCAGCTCTGGAAACACCATATATTTT. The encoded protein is CASSLDTSSGNTIYF.

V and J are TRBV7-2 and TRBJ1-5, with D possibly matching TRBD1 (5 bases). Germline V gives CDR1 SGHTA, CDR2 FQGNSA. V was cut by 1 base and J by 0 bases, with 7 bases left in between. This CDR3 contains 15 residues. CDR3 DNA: TGTGCCAGCAGCTTAGAGGGGATTAGCAATCAGCCCCAGCATTTT. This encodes CASSLEGISNQPQHF.

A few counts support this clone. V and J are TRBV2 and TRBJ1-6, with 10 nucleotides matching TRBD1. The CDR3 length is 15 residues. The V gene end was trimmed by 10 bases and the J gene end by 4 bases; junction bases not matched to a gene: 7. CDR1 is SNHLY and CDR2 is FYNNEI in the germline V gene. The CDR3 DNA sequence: TGTGCCACTGTCCCGGGACAGGGGTATAATTCACCCCTCCACTTT. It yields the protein CATVPGQGYNSPLHF. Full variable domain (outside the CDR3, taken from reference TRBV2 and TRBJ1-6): EPEVTQTPSHQVTQMGQEVILRCVPISNHLYFYWYRQILGQKVEFLVSFYNNEISEKSEIFDDQFSVERPDGSNFTLKIRSTKLEDSAMYFCATVPGQGYNSPLHFGNGTRLTVT.

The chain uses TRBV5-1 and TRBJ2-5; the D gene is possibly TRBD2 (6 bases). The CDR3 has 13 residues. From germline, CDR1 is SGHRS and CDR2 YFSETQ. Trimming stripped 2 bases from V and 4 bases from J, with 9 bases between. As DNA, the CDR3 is TGCGCCAGCAGCTTCGGGAGAACAGAGACCCAGTACTTC. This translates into CASSFGRTETQYF.

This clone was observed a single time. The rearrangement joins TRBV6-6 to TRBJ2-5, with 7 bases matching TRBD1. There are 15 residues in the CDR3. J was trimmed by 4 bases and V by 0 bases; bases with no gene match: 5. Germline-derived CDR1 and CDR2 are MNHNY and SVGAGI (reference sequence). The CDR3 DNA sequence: TGTGCCAGCAGTTACTCCCTAAGGGGGCCAGAGACCCAGTACTTC. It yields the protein CASSYSLRGPETQYF.

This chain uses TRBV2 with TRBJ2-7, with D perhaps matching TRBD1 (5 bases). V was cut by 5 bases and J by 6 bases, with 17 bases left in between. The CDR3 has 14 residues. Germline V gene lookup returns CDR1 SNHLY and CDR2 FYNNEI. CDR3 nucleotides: TGTGCCAGCAGTCCCGAAGGGGTGCCCCCCGAGCAGTACTTC. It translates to CASSPEGVPPEQYF.